These T cell receptor beta chains were read from a single sample in a study of cytomegalovirus exposure and HLA in healthy donors. The repertoire was sequenced with immunoSEQ multiplex PCR; TCRdb's copy has only in-frame clones and lacks some. The table records about 120,000 clones, approximately 78% of them present only once. The material sequenced was PBMCs. These receptors came from a woman aged 25-40 years in good health and CMV-seropositive. Each CDR3 is given without its conserved first and last residue.

v_gene	j_gene	CDR3aa
TRBV11-2	TRBJ1-5	ASSLEAGSAQH
TRBV5-1	TRBJ2-3	ASSLATGGPDTQY
TRBV4-3	TRBJ2-3	ASSEGQISTDTQY
TRBV5-6	TRBJ1-2	ASNPYAEDGYT
TRBV19	TRBJ2-5	ASSRNSGGETQY
TRBV5-4	TRBJ1-1	ASSTGTGTEAF
TRBV13	TRBJ2-1	ASSRLAGELNEQF
TRBV6-1	TRBJ2-7	ASSDRGTGRYEQY
TRBV6-1	TRBJ2-3	ASRKGTDTQY
TRBV5-4	TRBJ1-1	ASSSPLAEAF
TRBV11-2	TRBJ1-5	ASSSGGGLSNQPQH
TRBV9	TRBJ1-3	ASSDDTRSGNTIY
TRBV5-1	TRBJ1-1	ASSWGTGTEAF
TRBV13	TRBJ2-3	ASSRTGGHTDTQY
TRBV27	TRBJ1-6	ASSLVEASPLH
TRBV6-6	TRBJ1-2	ASSYSIRDRDYGYT
TRBV4-1	TRBJ1-4	ASSQGTGREGFKGKLF
TRBV6-1	TRBJ2-1	ASSDGQGAYNEQF
TRBV7-2	TRBJ2-1	ASSLPDGGEQF
TRBV10-3	TRBJ2-3	AISDGTRPSTDTQY
TRBV2	TRBJ2-3	ASRKGLARDTQY
TRBV4-1	TRBJ2-1	ASSPGQGSYNEQF
TRBV7-3	TRBJ2-7	ASSLTGPGEQY
TRBV7-9	TRBJ1-1	ASSLDMNTEAF
TRBV6-6	TRBJ1-5	ASSYPLSGVEQPQH
TRBV7-2	TRBJ2-1	ASSGTGSQQF
TRBV27	TRBJ2-7	ASSLSPGTGSHEQY
TRBV15	TRBJ1-3	ATSRDPISGNTIY
TRBV5-4	TRBJ2-1	ASSLNRDENEQF
TRBV7-9	TRBJ2-7	ASSAPGQHISYEQY
TRBV30	TRBJ2-2	AIPPAGGPGELF
TRBV7-9	TRBJ1-6	ASSPPGYSPLH